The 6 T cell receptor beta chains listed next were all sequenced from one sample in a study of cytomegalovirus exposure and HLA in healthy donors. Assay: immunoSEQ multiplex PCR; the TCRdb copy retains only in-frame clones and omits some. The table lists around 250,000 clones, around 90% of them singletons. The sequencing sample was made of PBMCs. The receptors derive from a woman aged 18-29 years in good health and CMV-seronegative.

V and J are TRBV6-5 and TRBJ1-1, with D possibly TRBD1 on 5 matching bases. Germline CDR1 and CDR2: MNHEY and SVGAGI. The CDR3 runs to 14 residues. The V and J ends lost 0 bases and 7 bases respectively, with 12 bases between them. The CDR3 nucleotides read TGTGCCAGCAGTTACTCGTCTTGGGGCCTTGAAGCTTTCTTT. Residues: CASSYSSWGLEAFF.

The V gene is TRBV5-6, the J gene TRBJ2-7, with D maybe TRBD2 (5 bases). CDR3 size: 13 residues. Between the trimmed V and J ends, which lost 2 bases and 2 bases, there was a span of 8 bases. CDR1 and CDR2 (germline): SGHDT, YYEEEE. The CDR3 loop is CASSFAGPYEQYF. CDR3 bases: TGTGCCAGCAGCTTCGCGGGCCCCTACGAGCAGTACTTC.

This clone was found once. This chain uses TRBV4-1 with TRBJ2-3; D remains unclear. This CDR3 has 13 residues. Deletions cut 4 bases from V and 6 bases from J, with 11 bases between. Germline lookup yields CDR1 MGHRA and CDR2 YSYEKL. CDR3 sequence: CASSPRAPDTQYF. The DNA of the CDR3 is TGCGCCAGCAGCCCTCGCGCCCCCGATACGCAGTATTTT.

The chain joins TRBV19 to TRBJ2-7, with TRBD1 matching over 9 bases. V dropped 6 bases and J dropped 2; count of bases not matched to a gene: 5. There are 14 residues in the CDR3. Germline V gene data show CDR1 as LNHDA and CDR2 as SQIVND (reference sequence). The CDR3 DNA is TGTGCCAGTAGGGCGGGACAGGGAGCCTACGAGCAGTACTTC. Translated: CASRAGQGAYEQYF.

CDR3 in amino acids: CASSSSGADTQYF. CDR3 in DNA: TGTGCCAGCAGTTCATCAGGGGCAGATACGCAGTATTTT. The chain combines TRBV6-5 with TRBJ2-3; possible D gene TRBD1, 6 bases. The CDR3 runs to 13 residues. In germline, CDR1 is MNHEY, CDR2 SVGAGI. V gave up 4 bases and J gave up 4 bases, with 9 bases separating them.

Here the CDR3 DNA reads TGCAGCATACTAGCGGGAGGGCCCAATGAGCAGTTCTTC. It encodes CSILAGGPNEQFF. The genes are TRBV29-1 and TRBJ2-1, with 13 bases aligning to TRBD2. Unmatched junction bases numbered 4, after V lost 8 bases and J lost 6 bases. The germline gives CDR1 SQVTM, CDR2 ANQGSEA. The CDR3 totals 13 residues.